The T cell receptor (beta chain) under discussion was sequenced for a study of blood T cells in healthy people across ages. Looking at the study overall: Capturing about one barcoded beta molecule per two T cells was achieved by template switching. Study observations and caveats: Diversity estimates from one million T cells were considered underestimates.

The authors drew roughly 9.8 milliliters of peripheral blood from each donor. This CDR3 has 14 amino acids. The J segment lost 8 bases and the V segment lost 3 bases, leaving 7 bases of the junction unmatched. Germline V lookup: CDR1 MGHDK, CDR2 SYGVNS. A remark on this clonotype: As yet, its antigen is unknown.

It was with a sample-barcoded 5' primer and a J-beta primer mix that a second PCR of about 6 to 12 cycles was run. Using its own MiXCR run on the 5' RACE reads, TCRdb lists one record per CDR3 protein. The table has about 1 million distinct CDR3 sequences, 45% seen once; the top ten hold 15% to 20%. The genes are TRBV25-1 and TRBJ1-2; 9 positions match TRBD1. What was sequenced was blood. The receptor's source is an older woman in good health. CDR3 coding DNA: TGTGCCAGCAGTGAGGGACAGGGTCTCCGAGGCTACACCTTC. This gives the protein CASSEGQGLRGYTF.